This TCR beta chain was sequenced for a study of Ad26.COV2.S vaccination and SARS-CoV-2 variants. TCRdb's copy holds only in-frame clones and misses some; the assay was immunoSEQ multiplex PCR. The profile shows 400,000 to 450,000 clones, around 90% of them singletons. A remark on this clone: Its antigen is as yet unknown.

General study findings and limits: Substantial breadth was reported for post-vaccination spike-specific CD8+ and CD4+ T cells.

Germline V gene sequence: CDR1 KGHDR, CDR2 SFDVKD. The V end lost 4 bases, the J end lost 0 bases, and 5 bases lay between the germline ends. This CDR3 is 13 amino acids long. The sample's treatment: 19 received Ad26.COV2.S at low or high dose, single or two shots; roughly five received placebo; per-sample allocation not given. Specimen acquisition occurred on day 63 following the initial vaccine or placebo injection. The gene calls are TRBV24-1 and TRBJ2-5, with D uncertain. The sequencing used peripheral blood, collected in a trial of Ad26.COV2.S vaccine versus placebo. The TCR originated in a person aged 18 to 59 who received the Ad26.COV2.S COVID-19 vaccine or a placebo. The CDR3 reads CATSEEYQETQYF. CDR3 nucleotide sequence: TGTGCCACCAGTGAAGAGTACCAAGAGACCCAGTACTTC.